These 29 T cell receptor beta chains were sequenced from one sample in a study of immune cell composition in non-small cell lung cancer. Using immunoSEQ multiplex PCR, the repertoire was profiled, and TCRdb retains in-frame clones only, with some absent. The table records around 13,000 clones, roughly 73% of them present only once. The sequenced sample consisted of lung tumor tissue. These TCRs come from a human donor with non-small cell lung cancer.

The chain has TRBV10-2 and TRBJ2-7; 7 bases are shared with TRBD1. Per the germline V gene, CDR1 is WSHSY and CDR2 is SAAADI. The CDR3 covers 13 residues. J gave up 5 bases and V 9 bases, and 10 bases lay outside the gene matches. Written as DNA, the CDR3 is TGCGCCAGTGGGAAGGGGGCGCGGAACGAGCAGTACTTC. Encoded protein: CASGKGARNEQYF.

In regard to this clone: This sample includes further DNA sequences coding for the same CDR3. The V call is TRBV6-5, the J call TRBJ2-1, with a tentative D call TRBD2 (5 bases). In germline, CDR1 is MNHEY, CDR2 SVGAGI. This CDR3 contains 16 residues. V lost 2 bases to trimming and J lost 4 bases, with 15 bases between them. In DNA form, the CDR3 reads TGTGCCAGCAGTTACGACTACAGAGGAGGTTACAATGAGCAGTTCTTC. Protein product: CASSYDYRGGYNEQFF.

The gene calls are TRBV6-5 and TRBJ1-2; 8 positions agree with TRBD1. Per the germline V gene, CDR1 is MNHEY and CDR2 is SVGAGI. Germline trimming cut 6 bases from V and 4 bases from J; bases unmatched to any gene: 4. The CDR3 covers 13 residues. This chain's CDR3 is CASRAGQAYGYTF. The CDR3 nucleotides are TGTGCCAGCAGGGCGGGACAGGCCTATGGCTACACCTTC.

This rearrangement joins TRBV5-5 to TRBJ2-3, with 9 bases lining up with TRBD2. CDR3 length: 13 amino acids. V gave up 4 bases and J gave up 6 bases; unmatched junction bases: 3. Germline CDR1 and CDR2: SGHKS and YYEKEE (reference sequence). The CDR3 bases are TGTGCCAGCAGCCCCAGCGGGGGGGATACGCAGTATTTT. Translated, it gives CASSPSGGDTQYF.

This chain joins TRBV28 and TRBJ2-4; maybe TRBD1 (6 bases). The CDR3 contains 17 residues. CDR1 MDHEN and CDR2 SYDVKM come from the germline V gene. With 6 bases removed from V and 6 bases from J, the gap between germline ends came to 24 bases. The CDR3: CASRSPNRVRRANIQYF. The CDR3 DNA reads TGTGCCAGCAGATCCCCGAACAGGGTGAGACGGGCAAACATTCAGTACTTC.

The sample holds a few counts of this clone. The chain recombines TRBV28 with TRBJ2-1; D possibly corresponds to TRBD2 (5 bases). V was shortened by 6 bases and J by 1 base, with 13 bases between the two germline ends. There are 15 residues in the CDR3. The germline gives CDR1 MDHEN, CDR2 SYDVKM. CDR3 amino acids: CASRSEGESYNEQFF. Written as DNA, the CDR3 is TGTGCCAGCAGGTCAGAGGGCGAGTCCTACAATGAGCAGTTCTTC.

The chain is built from TRBV4-3 and TRBJ2-7, with 8 nucleotides matching TRBD1. Germline assignment: CDR1 LGHNA and CDR2 YSLEER. After removal of 10 bases from V and 0 bases from J, the junction contained 20 bases not matched to a gene. This CDR3 has 18 residues. In DNA form, the CDR3 reads TGCGCCATCCCAGCCCGGGGACAGGCCTCCCGGAGCTCCTACGAGCAGTACTTC. Residues: CAIPARGQASRSSYEQYF.

This chain uses TRBV5-5 with TRBJ2-5, with TRBD1 matching over 9 bases. The DNA end lines up better with TRBJ2-7; the J call may be wrong. The CDR3 extends over 14 amino acids. Germline V gene lookup returns CDR1 SGHKS and CDR2 YYEKEE (reference sequence). CDR3 loop: CASSLGQGDYEQYF. CDR3 nucleotide sequence: TGTGCCAGCAGCTTGGGACAGGGGGACTACGAGCAGTACTTC.

V usage is TRBV4-1 and J usage is TRBJ1-2; 9 bases align to TRBD1. Germline assignment: CDR1 MGHRA and CDR2 YSYEKL. J was trimmed by 0 bases and V by 2 bases; bases with no gene match: 10. CDR3 length equals 18 residues. The CDR3 region has the DNA TGCGCCAGCAGCCAATCGGGACAGGGAAGGCAAGCTAACTATGGCTACACCTTC. Protein sequence: CASSQSGQGRQANYGYTF.

A single count supports this clone. In DNA form, the CDR3 reads TGTGCCAGCAGATGGGACAGGGAGACCGGGGAGCTGTTTTTT. This encodes CASRWDRETGELFF. The rearrangement links TRBV6-1 to TRBJ2-2, with 9 bases identical to TRBD1. J gave up 5 bases and V 6 bases, and 4 bases lay outside the gene matches. From germline, CDR1 is MNHNS and CDR2 SASEGT. CDR3 length: 14 amino acids.

The chain couples TRBV5-4 to TRBJ2-7, with TRBD1 matching over 8 bases. In germline, CDR1 is SGHNT, CDR2 YYREEE (reference sequence). The V segment lost 4 bases and the J segment 2 bases; nucleotides outside the gene matches: 8. This CDR3 is 15 amino acids long. The DNA for the CDR3 is TGTGCCAGCAGCCTATCCGGGACAGGAACCTACGAGCAGTACTTC. It translates to CASSLSGTGTYEQYF.

The chain uses TRBV5-6 and TRBJ1-6; D is perhaps TRBD1 (5 bases). The V end lost 1 base, the J end lost 7 bases, and 12 bases lay between the germline ends. The germline V gene encodes CDR1 SGHDT and CDR2 YYEEEE. The CDR3 runs to 15 residues. Here the CDR3 DNA reads TGTGCCAGCAGCTTGTTTGGGGCAGAGAATTCACCCCTCCACTTT. Its translation: CASSLFGAENSPLHF. Filled out from reference TRBV5-6 and TRBJ1-6, the complete variable domain reads DAGVTQSPTHLIKTRGQQVTLRCSPKSGHDTVSWYQQALGQGPQFIFQYYEEEERQRGNFPDRFSGHQFPNYSSELNVNALLLGDSALYLCASSLFGAENSPLHFGNGTRLTVT.

The chain joins TRBV30 to TRBJ1-2; no reliable D call. The ends were cut back, 1 base at V and 5 bases at J, with 11 bases in the middle. Germline CDR1 GTSNPN, CDR2 SVGIG (reference sequence). The CDR3 extends over 13 amino acids. DNA for the CDR3: TGTGCCTGGAGTGAGTCCGCGGGTTATGGCTACACCTTC. Encoded protein: CAWSESAGYGYTF.

This clone was observed a single time. This sequence joins TRBV4-1 and TRBJ2-1; 9 positions match TRBD1. The CDR3 extends over 15 amino acids. Per germline, CDR1 MGHRA and CDR2 YSYEKL. With V trimmed by 1 base and J by 10 bases, 8 bases remained unmatched. In DNA, the CDR3 is TGCGCCAGCAGCCAAGGGTCACAGGGGGCTGGAGAGCAGTTCTTC. Amino acid sequence: CASSQGSQGAGEQFF.

CDR3: CASSAYSGTTGNEQFF. CDR3 bases: TGTGCCAGCAGTGCGTACTCCGGGACTACCGGCAATGAGCAGTTCTTC. The chain combines TRBV6-1 with TRBJ2-1, with 7 bases fitting TRBD2. This CDR3 is 16 amino acids long. Germline CDR1 reads MNHNS; CDR2 reads SASEGT. V gave up 4 bases and J gave up 6 bases; unmatched junction bases: 12.

The rearrangement uses TRBV28 and TRBJ2-5; D gene unclear. CDR3 length: 14 residues. Germline V gives CDR1 MDHEN, CDR2 SYDVKM. V was cut by 2 bases and J by 5 bases, with 12 bases left in between. DNA for the CDR3: TGTGCCAGCAGTTTAATCGGCGGAGACGAGACCCAGTACTTC. Encoded protein: CASSLIGGDETQYF. Full variable domain (rest looked up from reference TRBV28 and TRBJ2-5): DVKVTQSSRYLVKRTGEKVFLECVQDMDHENMFWYRQDPGLGLRLIYFSYDVKMKEKGDIPEGYSVSREKKERFSLILESASTNQTSMYLCASSLIGGDETQYFGPGTRLLVL.

The rearrangement uses TRBV2 and TRBJ2-5, with TRBD2 matching over 14 bases. CDR3 size: 16 residues. Germline trimming cut 7 bases from V and 2 bases from J; bases unmatched to any gene: 6. Germline CDR1 reads SNHLY; CDR2 reads FYNNEI. The CDR3 loop reads CASTGLAGVEQETQYF. As DNA, the CDR3 is TGTGCCAGCACGGGACTAGCGGGAGTGGAGCAAGAGACCCAGTACTTC.

This chain connects TRBV4-3 to TRBJ2-5, with D maybe TRBD2 (5 bases). The CDR3 loop spans 11 amino acids. Germline-derived CDR1 and CDR2 are LGHNA and YSLEER. Trimming stripped 11 bases from V and 5 bases from J, with 12 bases between. The CDR3 DNA is TGCGCCTCCGGGCCGGGGGAGACCCAGTACTTC. It yields the protein CASGPGETQYF.

The chain has TRBV30 and TRBJ2-1; no definite D call. The CDR3 has 12 amino acids. Trimming removed 3 bases from V and 3 bases from J, with 6 bases in between. Germline CDR1 and CDR2: GTSNPN and SVGIG (reference sequence). The CDR3 coding sequence is TGTGCCTGGAGGCGGAGCTACAATGAGCAGTTCTTC. It specifies CAWRRSYNEQFF. Drawing the rest from reference TRBV30 and TRBJ2-1, the complete variable domain is SQTIHQWPATLVQPVGSPLSLECTVEGTSNPNLYWYRQAAGRGLQLLFYSVGIGQISSEVPQNLSASRPQDRQFILSSKKLLLSDSGFYLCAWRRSYNEQFFGPGTRLTVL.

The DNA for the CDR3 is TGTGCCAGCAGTCTGCGGGACAGCTCCTACTACGAGCAGTACTTC. This sequence encodes CASSLRDSSYYEQYF. The chain carries TRBV27 and TRBJ2-7; tentatively, D is TRBD1 (7 bases). Germline V gene data show CDR1 as MNHEY and CDR2 as SMNVEV (reference sequence). This CDR3 spans 15 amino acids. Trimming pared 5 bases from V and 3 bases from J, leaving 17 bases between.

The chain combines TRBV5-5 with TRBJ1-3; D ambiguous. This CDR3 spans 15 amino acids. The germline gives CDR1 SGHKS, CDR2 YYEKEE (reference sequence). V lost 1 base and J lost 4, with 12 bases in between. CDR3 coding DNA: TGTGCCAGCAGCTTGTCGGAGACTTACGGAAACACCATATATTTT. Residues: CASSLSETYGNTIYF. The whole variable domain, remainder taken from reference TRBV5-5 and TRBJ1-3, is DAGVTQSPTHLIKTRGQQVTLRCSPISGHKSVSWYQQVLGQGPQFIFQYYEKEERGRGNFPDRFSARQFPNYSSELNVNALLLGDSALYLCASSLSETYGNTIYFGEGSWLTVV.

V gene TRBV6-6 combines with J gene TRBJ2-7; 8 bases match TRBD1. V was clipped by 5 bases and J by 2 bases; unmatched bases: 5. The length of the CDR3 is 14 residues. Per germline, CDR1 MNHNY and CDR2 SVGAGI (reference sequence). CDR3: CASSQQGVPYEQYF. CDR3 DNA: TGTGCCAGCAGTCAACAGGGGGTCCCCTACGAGCAGTACTTC.

The chain couples TRBV27 to TRBJ2-1; a possible D gene is TRBD1 (5 bases). CDR3 size: 13 residues. Trimming cost V 3 bases and J 3 bases, with 6 bases left between them. Germline loops: CDR1 MNHEY, CDR2 SMNVEV (reference sequence). In nucleotides, the CDR3 is TGTGCCAGCAGTTTTGACAGCTACAATGAGCAGTTCTTC. Its translation is CASSFDSYNEQFF.

This clone was seen only a few times. V usage is TRBV7-9 and J usage is TRBJ1-6, with D possibly matching TRBD1 (6 bases). Germline CDR1 and CDR2: SEHNR and FQNEAQ (reference sequence). Trimming took off 2 bases at V and 10 bases at J, with 15 bases between the two ends. The CDR3 extends over 15 amino acids. CDR3: CASSLMGARQSPLHF. CDR3 nucleotides: TGTGCCAGCAGCTTAATGGGGGCGAGACAATCACCCCTCCACTTT.

This chain joins TRBV28 and TRBJ2-1; 7 bases are shared with TRBD1. The junction had 7 bases not matched to a gene; V was cut back by 3 bases and J by 2 bases. Looked up from germline, CDR1 is MDHEN and CDR2 is SYDVKM. The CDR3 covers 16 residues. The CDR3 here is CASSLDRTGAYNEQFF. In DNA form, the CDR3 reads TGTGCCAGCAGTTTGGATAGGACAGGAGCCTACAATGAGCAGTTCTTC.

This clone was seen a single time. The chain links TRBV2 to TRBJ2-3; 7 positions match TRBD1. The germline gives CDR1 SNHLY, CDR2 FYNNEI. Trimming cost V 5 bases and J 0 bases; bases outside gene matches: 5. The CDR3 loop spans 15 amino acids. The CDR3: CASSPGGASTDTQYF. The CDR3 bases are TGTGCCAGCAGTCCAGGGGGTGCTAGCACAGATACGCAGTATTTT. Drawing the rest from reference TRBV2 and TRBJ2-3, the complete variable domain is EPEVTQTPSHQVTQMGQEVILRCVPISNHLYFYWYRQILGQKVEFLVSFYNNEISEKSEIFDDQFSVERPDGSNFTLKIRSTKLEDSAMYFCASSPGGASTDTQYFGPGTRLTVL.

The gene calls are TRBV5-6 and TRBJ2-7; TRBD2 might be the D (5 bases). The CDR3 runs to 15 residues. Trimming cost V 4 bases and J 2 bases, with 16 bases left between them. Germline values: CDR1 SGHDT, CDR2 YYEEEE. The CDR3 region is CASSPSGLETYEQYF. CDR3 sequence (DNA): TGTGCCAGCAGCCCCTCCGGACTGGAAACCTACGAGCAGTACTTC.

The genes are TRBV7-2 and TRBJ1-1; no reliable D call. The CDR3 spans 13 residues. V lost 4 bases, J lost 7 bases, and 13 bases lay in between. CDR1 SGHTA and CDR2 FQGNSA come from the germline V gene. CDR3 sequence reads: CASSSLRGLEAFF. The CDR3 DNA reads as TGTGCCAGCAGCTCGTTACGAGGGCTTGAAGCTTTCTTT.

The CDR3 loop is CASSPSGRASTDTQYF. In nucleotides, the CDR3 is TGTGCCAGCAGTCCTAGCGGGAGAGCTAGCACAGATACGCAGTATTTT. The chain is built from TRBV14 and TRBJ2-3; TRBD2 agrees at 10 bases. Germline assignment: CDR1 SGHDN and CDR2 FVKESK. CDR3 size: 16 residues. The trim removed 6 bases at V and 0 bases at J, leaving 6 bases unmatched.